The entry that follows covers one T cell receptor beta chain sequence. CDR3 length equals 15 residues. Germline V gene lookup returns CDR1 LNHDA and CDR2 SQIVND (reference sequence). V lost 1 base and J 3 bases, leaving 10 bases between the germline ends. This entry is derived from a study of blood T cell repertoires in COVID-19. The wider study: COVID-19 samples, acute and convalescent, were from the United States, Italy and Spain. PBMCs, B-cell-depleted T cells, or T cells were the source of the cDNA or gDNA that made up the material.

Study processing details: Reference gene primer amplification yielded estimated nucleated cell counts. Clones were sequenced by immunoSEQ multiplex PCR, and TCRdb holds only the in-frame ones, with some missing. The D gene and trimming were derived from the DNA, and the V and J assignments and clone size from that table. The table lists roughly 81,000 clones, approximately 78% of them singletons, with 10% in the top ten. The material sequenced was peripheral blood. The rearrangement joins TRBV19 to TRBJ2-1; D perhaps matches TRBD2 (6 bases). The clonotype originates from a man between 60 and 75 years old with acute or convalescent COVID-19. The CDR3 DNA reads as TGTGCCAGTAGTATAGCGGCGGGACTCTACAATGAGCAGTTCTTC. Its translation: CASSIAAGLYNEQFF.